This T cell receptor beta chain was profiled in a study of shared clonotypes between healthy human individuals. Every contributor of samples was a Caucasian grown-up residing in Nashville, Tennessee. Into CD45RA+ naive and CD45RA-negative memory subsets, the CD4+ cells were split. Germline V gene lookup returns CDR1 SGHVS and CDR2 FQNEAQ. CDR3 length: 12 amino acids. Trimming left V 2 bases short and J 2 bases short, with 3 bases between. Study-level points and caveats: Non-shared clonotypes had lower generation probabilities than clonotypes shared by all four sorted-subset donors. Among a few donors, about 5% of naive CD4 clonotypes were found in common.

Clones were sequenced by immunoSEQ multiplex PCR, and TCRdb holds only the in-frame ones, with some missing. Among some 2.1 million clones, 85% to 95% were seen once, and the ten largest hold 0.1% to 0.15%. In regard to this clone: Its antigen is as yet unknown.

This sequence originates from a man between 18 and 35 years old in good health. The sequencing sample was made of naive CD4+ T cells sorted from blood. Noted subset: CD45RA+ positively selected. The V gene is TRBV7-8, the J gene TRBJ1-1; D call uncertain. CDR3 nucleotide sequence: TGTGCCAGCAGCTTACAAAACACTGAAGCTTTCTTT. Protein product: CASSLQNTEAFF.